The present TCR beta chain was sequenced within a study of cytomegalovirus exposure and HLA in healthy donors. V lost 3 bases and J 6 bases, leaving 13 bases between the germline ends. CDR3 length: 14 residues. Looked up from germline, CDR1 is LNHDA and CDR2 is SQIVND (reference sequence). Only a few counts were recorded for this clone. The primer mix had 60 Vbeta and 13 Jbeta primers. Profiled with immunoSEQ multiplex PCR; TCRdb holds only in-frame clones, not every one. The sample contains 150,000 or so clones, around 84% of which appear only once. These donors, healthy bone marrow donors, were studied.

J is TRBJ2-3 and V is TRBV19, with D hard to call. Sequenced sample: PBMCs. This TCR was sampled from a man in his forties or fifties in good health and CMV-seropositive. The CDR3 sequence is CASSIAGPWDTQYF. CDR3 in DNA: TGTGCCAGTAGTATTGCTGGGCCGTGGGATACGCAGTATTTT.